Below are 3 T cell receptor beta chains sequenced from a single sample in a study of T cells in Graves' hyperthyroidism and ophthalmopathy (dated by TCRdb to between 2018 and 2020). Library preparation was by multiplex PCR. Instrument on record: Illumina HiSeq 2000. The TCR beta CDR3 regions were amplified from the RNA transcripts. The TCR CDR3 was subjected to a first round of RT-PCR using the HTBI primer set and the Qiagen OneStep RT-PCR kit. The raw public reads went through TCRdb reprocessing: fastp at Q25, MiXCR clone calling, in-frame beta chains kept. Entries that share a CDR3 protein sequence are merged under the most common genes and DNA. The sample data list about 400,000 distinct CDR3 sequences, and around 25% of these were observed just once. The ten largest make up less than 75% of the sample. The sample was blood. The receptor source for this set is a middle-aged man with Graves' hyperthyroidism.

This clonotype has a count of ten or more. The chain couples TRBV5-1 to TRBJ2-7; the D gene is possibly TRBD2 (6 bases). The length of the CDR3 is 14 residues. Germline CDR1 is SGHRS and CDR2 is YFSETQ. V was clipped by 1 base and J by 1 base, with 9 bases between them. CDR3 protein: CASSLMRGSYEQYF. Here the CDR3 DNA reads TGCGCCAGCAGCTTGATGCGGGGTTCCTACGAGCAGTACTTC.

This clonotype was counted at least ten times. The CDR3 is CASSPGTSSEDTQYF. The CDR3 DNA reads TGTGCCAGCAGCCCCGGGACTAGCTCCGAAGATACGCAGTATTTT. The V and J genes are TRBV7-8 and TRBJ2-3; 9 nucleotides line up with TRBD2. Germline loops: CDR1 SGHVS, CDR2 FQNEAQ. V lost 5 bases, J lost 5 bases, and 8 bases stayed unmatched. This CDR3 has 15 residues.

This clonotype was found a few times. This rearrangement joins TRBV24-1 to TRBJ2-1; 7 nucleotides agree with TRBD1. The CDR3 has 14 residues. CDR1 and CDR2 (germline): KGHDR, SFDVKD. Trimming removed 10 bases from V and 7 bases from J; junction bases left unmatched: 12. The CDR3 region is CATNDPGGPNEQFF. The CDR3 DNA sequence: TGTGCCACAAATGATCCAGGGGGTCCAAATGAGCAGTTCTTC.